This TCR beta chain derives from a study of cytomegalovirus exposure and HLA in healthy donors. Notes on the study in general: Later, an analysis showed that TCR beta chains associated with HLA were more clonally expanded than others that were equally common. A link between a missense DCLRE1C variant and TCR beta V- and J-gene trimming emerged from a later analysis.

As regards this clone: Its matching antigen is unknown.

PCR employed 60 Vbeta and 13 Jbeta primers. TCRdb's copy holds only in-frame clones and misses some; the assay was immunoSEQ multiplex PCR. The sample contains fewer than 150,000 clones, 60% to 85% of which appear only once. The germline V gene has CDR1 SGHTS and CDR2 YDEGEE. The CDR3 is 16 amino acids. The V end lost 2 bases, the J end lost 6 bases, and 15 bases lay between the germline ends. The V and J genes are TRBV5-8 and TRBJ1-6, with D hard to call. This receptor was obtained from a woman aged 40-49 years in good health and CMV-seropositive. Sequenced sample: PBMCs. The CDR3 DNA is TGTGCCAGCAGCTTAAGCCCAGGACTCAGTAATTCACCCCTCCACTTT. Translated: CASSLSPGLSNSPLHF.